The TCR beta chain described here comes from a study of blood T cell repertoires in COVID-19. Germline CDR1 reads MNHNS; CDR2 reads SASEGT. V trimming: 3 bases; J trimming: 6 bases; junction bases outside the gene matches: 10. The CDR3 spans 16 residues. Measured with immunoSEQ multiplex PCR; TCRdb has only the in-frame clones, and not every one. The sample lists tens of thousands of clones, roughly 86% occurring once. This clonotype was obtained from a human donor in a cohort sampled during active COVID-19. V gene TRBV6-1 combines with J gene TRBJ2-2; 7 bases align to TRBD2. Sequencing was performed on peripheral blood. The CDR3 DNA reads as TGTGCCAGCAGTGAGGGGCAGGACCGGGGGGCCGGGGAGCTGTTTTTT. Protein product: CASSEGQDRGAGELFF.